The rows below give T cell receptor beta chains drawn from one sample of a study of blood T cells in healthy people across ages. MiXCR was run by TCRdb on the 5' RACE reads, yielding one entry per CDR3 protein. The data contain about 830,000 distinct CDR3 sequences, 58% of them seen just once; the ten biggest clones take up approximately 23%. The sequencing input was blood. The source of these receptors is a man under 40 in good health. Each CDR3 is given with its conserved first and last residue. The D gene is left open where the match is weak.

j_gene: TRBJ1-1; v_gene: TRBV6-1; len: 12; d_gene: .; CDR3aa: CASSEVSRRAFF
j_gene: .; v_gene: TRBV20-1; len: 15; d_gene: TRBD2; CDR3aa: CSASGPSGSSSEQYF
j_gene: TRBJ1-5; v_gene: TRBV6-5; len: 13; d_gene: .; CDR3aa: CASSPSVGQPQHF
j_gene: TRBJ2-3; v_gene: TRBV5-5; len: 15; d_gene: .; CDR3aa: CASSRTPQTADTQYF
j_gene: TRBJ2-7; v_gene: TRBV29-1; len: 11; d_gene: TRBD1; CDR3aa: CSAGQGYEQYF
j_gene: TRBJ2-3; v_gene: TRBV11-2; len: 14; d_gene: .; CDR3aa: CASSLFASTDTQYF
j_gene: TRBJ1-2; v_gene: TRBV5-1; len: 13; d_gene: .; CDR3aa: CASRSSGDYGYTF
j_gene: TRBJ2-5; v_gene: TRBV20-1; len: 13; d_gene: .; CDR3aa: CSAPVGGQETQYF
j_gene: TRBJ1-1; v_gene: TRBV6-5; len: 15; d_gene: .; CDR3aa: CASSYTSGDGTEAFF
j_gene: .; v_gene: TRBV7-8; len: 15; d_gene: .; CDR3aa: CASSLEHPAGETQYF
j_gene: TRBJ2-1; v_gene: TRBV20-1; len: 15; d_gene: TRBD2; CDR3aa: CSAEGTSGRLNEQFF
j_gene: .; v_gene: TRBV10-3; len: 18; d_gene: .; CDR3aa: CAISESGGLGSSYNEQYF
j_gene: .; v_gene: TRBV15; len: 14; d_gene: .; CDR3aa: CATSRDSGLYEQYF
j_gene: TRBJ1-1; v_gene: TRBV14; len: 13; d_gene: .; CDR3aa: CASSPYEQGAAFF
j_gene: TRBJ2-5; v_gene: TRBV5-1; len: 15; d_gene: TRBD2; CDR3aa: CASSLNPAGEETQYF
j_gene: TRBJ1-2; v_gene: TRBV20-1; len: 15; d_gene: .; CDR3aa: CSASGSRGHHYGYTF
j_gene: TRBJ1-6; v_gene: TRBV7-2; len: 16; d_gene: .; CDR3aa: CASSSSGEGTASPPHF
j_gene: TRBJ2-7; v_gene: TRBV9; len: 14; d_gene: .; CDR3aa: CASSPRLTTYEQYF
j_gene: TRBJ1-5; v_gene: TRBV15; len: 16; d_gene: .; CDR3aa: CATSIGGTAGFRPQHF
j_gene: TRBJ2-1; v_gene: TRBV5-6; len: 14; d_gene: .; CDR3aa: CASSTAGADNEQFF
j_gene: TRBJ1-1; v_gene: TRBV4-1; len: 14; d_gene: .; CDR3aa: CASSQVWGNTEAFF
j_gene: TRBJ2-5; v_gene: TRBV9; len: 16; d_gene: TRBD2; CDR3aa: CASSVTGTSGTETQYF
j_gene: TRBJ1-1; v_gene: TRBV27; len: 13; d_gene: .; CDR3aa: CASSVADGTEAFF
j_gene: TRBJ2-1; v_gene: TRBV18; len: 13; d_gene: .; CDR3aa: CASSPPAGSEQFF
j_gene: TRBJ2-7; v_gene: TRBV3-1; len: 14; d_gene: .; CDR3aa: CASSKGTSSYEQYF
j_gene: TRBJ2-5; v_gene: TRBV12-3/TRBV12-4; len: 17; d_gene: TRBD2; CDR3aa: CASSRIAGAPLQETQYF